This T cell receptor (beta chain) stems from a study of blood T cells in healthy people across ages. A second PCR, run for about 7 to 11 cycles, used a sample-barcoded 5' primer plus a J-beta primer mix. TCRdb reprocessed the 5' RACE reads with MiXCR, giving one entry per CDR3 protein. The top ten clones hold roughly 40% of a sample with over 700,000 distinct CDR3 sequences, about 55% of them seen once. The CDR3 consists of 13 residues. CDR1 SGHRS and CDR2 YFSETQ come from the germline V gene. V lost 6 bases and J lost 4, with 11 bases in between. About this clonotype itself: Its antigen remains unknown.

Study conclusions and caveats: Naive CD4+ cell counts and diversity both ran higher in long-lived than in aged donors.

Sequences were obtained from blood. The chain links TRBV5-1 to TRBJ2-1; D is possibly TRBD2 (5 bases). This clonotype was sampled from a man aged 80 or over in good health. CDR3: CASTYSEYNEQFF. In DNA, the CDR3 is TGCGCCAGCACCTATAGCGAGTACAATGAGCAGTTCTTC.